This T cell receptor (beta chain) was sequenced for a study of T cell therapy after organ transplantation. This CDR3 is built from 14 residues. The germline V and J ends were trimmed by 6 bases and 6 bases, with 17 bases remaining between them. Germline V gene sequence: CDR1 LGHNT, CDR2 FRNRAP. A note on this clone: Its target is not known.

Drug-resistant or recurrent cytomegalovirus affected these solid-organ transplant recipient patients. Broader study findings: Concurrent antirejection and antiviral drugs remain unassessed confounders. Lower pretherapy CD8 clonality went with larger post-therapy fold change.

Clones were sequenced by immunoSEQ multiplex PCR, and TCRdb holds only the in-frame ones, with some missing. The table records about 48,000 clones, 94% of them present only once. The sample consisted of CD8+ T cells from blood, taken before autologous CMV-specific T cell therapy. V and J are TRBV12-5 and TRBJ1-1; no firm D call. The sequence derives from a human patient who had received a solid organ transplant and had CMV disease. The CDR3 is CASGRTLGIAEAFF. CDR3 in DNA: TGTGCTAGTGGACGGACCTTAGGGATCGCTGAAGCTTTCTTT.